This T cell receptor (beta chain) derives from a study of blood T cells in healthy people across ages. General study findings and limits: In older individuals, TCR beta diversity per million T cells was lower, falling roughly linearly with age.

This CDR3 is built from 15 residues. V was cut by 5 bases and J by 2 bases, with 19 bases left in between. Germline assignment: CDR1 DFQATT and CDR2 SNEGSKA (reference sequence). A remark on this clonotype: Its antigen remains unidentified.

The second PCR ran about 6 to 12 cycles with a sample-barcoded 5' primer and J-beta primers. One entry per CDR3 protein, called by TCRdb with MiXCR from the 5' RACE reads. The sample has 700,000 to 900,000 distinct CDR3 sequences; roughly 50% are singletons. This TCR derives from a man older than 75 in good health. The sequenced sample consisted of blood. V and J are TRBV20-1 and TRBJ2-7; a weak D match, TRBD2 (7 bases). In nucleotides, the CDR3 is TGCAGTGCTCCTCCGGGGGGCGGGAACACCTACGAGCAGTACTTC. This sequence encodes CSAPPGGGNTYEQYF.